This T cell receptor beta chain was captured by sequencing in a study of T-cell memory formation after mild COVID-19. J gave up 7 bases and V 5 bases, and 5 bases lay outside the gene matches. The CDR3 has 13 amino acids. 5'RACE primed from the constant segment yielded TCR alpha and TCR beta cDNA libraries bearing sample barcodes and UMIs. TCRdb re-called the 5' RACE reads through MiXCR, storing one row per CDR3 protein. Altogether just over 300,000 distinct CDR3 sequences are present, 15% to 20% being singletons, with the ten largest covering roughly 20%. In this sample, this clonotype turned up a few times. Its target is unknown. Study-level findings and limits: Clones from the second wave (peaking day 37) had unconfirmed SARS-CoV-2 specificity.

V gene TRBV12-3 or TRBV12-4 combines with J gene TRBJ1-1; the match to TRBD1 covers 9 bases. The TCR originated in a man aged 18 to 29 who had mild COVID-19 (a few samples of this study predate the infection). Cell type and time point are not known. The sequenced sample was PBMCs or a T cell subset sorted from them (not recorded which). CDR3 sequence: CASSGQGWVEAFF. CDR3 nucleotides: TGTGCCAGCAGTGGACAGGGGTGGGTTGAAGCTTTCTTT.